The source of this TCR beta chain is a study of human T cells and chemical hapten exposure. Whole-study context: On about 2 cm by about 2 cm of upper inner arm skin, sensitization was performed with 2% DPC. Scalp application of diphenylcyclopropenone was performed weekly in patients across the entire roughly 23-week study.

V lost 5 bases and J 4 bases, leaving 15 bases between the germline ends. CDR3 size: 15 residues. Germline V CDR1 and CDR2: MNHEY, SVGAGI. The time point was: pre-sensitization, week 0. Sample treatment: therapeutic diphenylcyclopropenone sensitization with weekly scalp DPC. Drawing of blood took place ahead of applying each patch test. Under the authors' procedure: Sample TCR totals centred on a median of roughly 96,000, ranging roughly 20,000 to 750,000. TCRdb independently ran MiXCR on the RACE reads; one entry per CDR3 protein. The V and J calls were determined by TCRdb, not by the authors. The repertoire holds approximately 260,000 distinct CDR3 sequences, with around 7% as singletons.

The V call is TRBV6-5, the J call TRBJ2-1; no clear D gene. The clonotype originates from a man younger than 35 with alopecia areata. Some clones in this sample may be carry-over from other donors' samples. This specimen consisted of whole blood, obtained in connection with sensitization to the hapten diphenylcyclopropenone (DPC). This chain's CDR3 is CASSPVGTRYNEQFF. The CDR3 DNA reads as TGTGCCAGCAGTCCCGTGGGTACACGATACAATGAGCAGTTCTTC.